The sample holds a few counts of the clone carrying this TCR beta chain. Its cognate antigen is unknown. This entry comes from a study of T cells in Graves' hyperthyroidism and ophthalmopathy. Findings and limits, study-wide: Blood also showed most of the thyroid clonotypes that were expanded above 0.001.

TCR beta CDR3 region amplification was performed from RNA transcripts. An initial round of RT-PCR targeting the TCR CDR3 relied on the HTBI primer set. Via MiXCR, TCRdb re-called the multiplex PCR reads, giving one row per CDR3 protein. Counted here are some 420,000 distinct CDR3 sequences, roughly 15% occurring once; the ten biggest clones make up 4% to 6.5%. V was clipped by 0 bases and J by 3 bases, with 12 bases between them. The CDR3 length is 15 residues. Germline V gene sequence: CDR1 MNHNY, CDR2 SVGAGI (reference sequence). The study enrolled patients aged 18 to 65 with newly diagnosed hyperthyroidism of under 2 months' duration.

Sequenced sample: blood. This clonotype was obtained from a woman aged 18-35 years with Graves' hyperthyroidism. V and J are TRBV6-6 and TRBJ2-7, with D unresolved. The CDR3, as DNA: TGTGCCAGCAGTTACTCGGTAGCCAAGGACTACGAGCAGTACTTC. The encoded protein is CASSYSVAKDYEQYF.